The next 21 T cell receptor beta chains were all read from a single sample in a study of tumor-infiltrating lymphocytes in primary liver carcinoma. A constant-region primer primed TCR beta cDNA synthesis from about 550 ng of total RNA. Amplification in three nested multiplex PCR rounds with slightly modified ARM-PCR gave rise to TCR beta libraries. Primers for the first two PCR rounds were TRBV1-TRBV30 forward primers and a C-beta reverse primer (approximately 10 cycles per round). TCRdb re-analysed the multiplex PCR reads in MiXCR, keeping a single row per CDR3 protein. The table records about 99,000 distinct CDR3 sequences, almost 70% of them present only once. Total RNA and DNA came together from 20-30 mg of bulk tissue without cell sorting. Sequences were obtained from liver tumor tissue from sampling region 5. Subset: tumor region T5, tumor centre. These receptors came from a woman between 55 and 75 years old with primary liver carcinoma and hepatitis B virus infection.

This clonotype was seen many times. The CDR3 is CASSATIQVNTEAFF. The CDR3 coding sequence is TGTGCCAGCAGTGCCACTATACAGGTGAACACTGAAGCTTTCTTT. The V gene is TRBV6-1, the J gene TRBJ1-1; perhaps TRBD1 as D (5 bases). The CDR3 runs to 15 residues. Germline CDR1 and CDR2: MNHNS and SASEGT. Trimming left V 4 bases short and J 0 bases short, with 12 bases between.

This clonotype has at least ten counts. The gene calls are TRBV5-5 and TRBJ2-1; TRBD2 might be the D (6 bases). The length of the CDR3 is 14 residues. V lost 3 bases, J lost 7 bases, and 14 bases lay in between. Germline V gives CDR1 SGHKS, CDR2 YYEKEE (reference sequence). In nucleotides, the CDR3 is TGTGCCAGCAGCTCAACCGGGACTTCAAATGAGCAGTTCTTC. Encoded protein: CASSSTGTSNEQFF.

As concerns this clonotype: One end of the junction does not line up with germline, which may come from a read error. The J gene is TRBJ2-2, the V gene TRBV10-2; D gene uncertain. The germline V gene has CDR1 WSHSY and CDR2 SAAADI. This CDR3 has 13 residues. The CDR3 nucleotides are TGTGCCAACAGTGACCGTACCACCGGGGAGCTGTTTTTT. This sequence encodes CANSDRTTGELFF.

With regard to this clonotype: One end of the junction is discordant with germline, which a read error may explain. The chain joins TRBV28 to TRBJ2-5; D tentatively fits TRBD1 or TRBD2 (5 bases each). The CDR3 runs 13 residues. Germline loops: CDR1 MDHEN, CDR2 SYDVKM. CDR3 region: CVSNRTGLETQYF. The CDR3 nucleotides read TGTGTCAGCAATCGGACGGGGCTGGAGACCCAGTACTTC. Complete variable domain (other parts from reference TRBV28 and TRBJ2-5): DVKVTQSSRYLVKRTGEKVFLECVQDMDHENMFWYRQDPGLGLRLIYFSYDVKMKEKGDIPEGYSVSREKKERFSLILESASTNQTSMYLCVSNRTGLETQYFGPGTRLLVL.

Regarding this clonotype: A junction boundary mismatches the germline segment, possibly from a read error. The rearrangement joins TRBV7-8 to TRBJ2-5; maybe TRBD2 (5 bases). Germline V CDR1 and CDR2: SGHVS, FQNEAQ. The CDR3 runs 14 residues. CDR3 sequence (DNA): TGTGCCATCAGCGAGGCCGTGACTAAAGAGACCCAGTACTTC. Its protein is CAISEAVTKETQYF.

Concerning this clonotype: A read error is possible here, since a much larger clone lies one base away. The chain joins TRBV14 to TRBJ1-2; tentative D call: TRBD1 (6 bases). Trimming shortened V by 5 bases and J by 8 bases, and 18 bases separated the two germline ends. CDR3 length equals 14 residues. CDR1 SGHDN and CDR2 FVKESK come from the germline V gene. This CDR3 reads CASSAQGHGIGYTF. The CDR3, as DNA: TGTGCCAGCAGCGCCCAGGGACATGGGATCGGCTACACCTTC. The whole variable domain, filled in from reference TRBV14 and TRBJ1-2, reads EAGVTQFPSHSVIEKGQTVTLRCDPISGHDNLYWYRRVMGKEIKFLLHFVKESKQDESGMPNNRFLAERTGGTYSTLKVQPAELEDSGVYFCASSAQGHGIGYTFGSGTRLTVV.

In the case of this clonotype: Being one base from a much bigger clone, this may be a read error. CDR3 protein: CAWSVRLRSFFQETQYF. The CDR3, as DNA: TGTGCCTGGAGTGTACGATTAAGATCATTCTTTCAAGAGACCCAGTACTTC. The genes are TRBV30 and TRBJ2-5, with no clear D. The CDR3 length is 17 residues. V dropped 0 bases and J dropped 2 bases, with 19 bases sitting between them. Per the germline V gene, CDR1 is GTSNPN and CDR2 is SVGIG (reference sequence).

Note on this clonotype: One end of the junction does not line up with germline, which may come from a read error. The chain couples TRBV4-1 to TRBJ1-5; 10 bases line up with TRBD1. Per germline, CDR1 MGHRA and CDR2 YSYEKL. The CDR3 consists of 16 residues. CDR3 region: CVSSQVTGGGNQPQHF. As DNA, the CDR3 is TGCGTCAGCAGCCAAGTGACAGGGGGCGGCAATCAGCCCCAGCATTTT.

The V and J genes are TRBV6-1 and TRBJ2-5; 10 bases line up with TRBD2. With V trimmed by 4 bases and J by 5 bases, 13 bases remained unmatched. This CDR3 has 17 residues. The germline gives CDR1 MNHNS, CDR2 SASEGT. The CDR3 region is CASSVRAGGLALETQYF. The DNA for the CDR3 is TGTGCCAGCAGTGTTCGAGCGGGAGGGCTAGCATTGGAGACCCAGTACTTC.

V gene TRBV29-1 combines with J gene TRBJ2-3, with TRBD2 matching 7 bases. The CDR3 consists of 13 residues. The germline V gene encodes CDR1 SQVTM and CDR2 ANQGSEA. With V trimmed by 3 bases and J by 9 bases, 9 bases remained unmatched. For the CDR3, the DNA is TGCAGCGTTGAGTCTAGCGGTACGGCAACGCAGTATTTT. Its protein product is CSVESSGTATQYF.

This clonotype occurred once. The junction shows a germline mismatch at one end, possibly a read error. This sequence joins TRBV11-2 and TRBJ1-2, with D unresolved. There are 13 residues in the CDR3. Germline CDR1 SGHAT, CDR2 FQNNGV. Here the CDR3 DNA reads TGTGTCAGCAGCCCTACCCATAACTATTGCTACACCTTC. Protein: CVSSPTHNYCYTF.

This clonotype was seen only a few times. This chain connects TRBV2 to TRBJ1-2; D possibly corresponds to TRBD1 (6 bases). Trimming stripped 6 bases from V and 4 bases from J, with 9 bases between. CDR1 SNHLY and CDR2 FYNNEI come from the germline V gene. CDR3 length: 12 residues. For the CDR3, the DNA is TGTGCCAGCAGAGGCAGGGGCTATGGCTACACCTTC. This codes for CASRGRGYGYTF.

This clonotype was seen just once. The CDR3 end shows no conserved phenylalanine or tryptophan, and so a read error is likely. V and J are TRBV7-2 and TRBJ2-7; D perhaps matches TRBD1 (6 bases). This CDR3 is built from 13 residues. The V end lost 5 bases, the J end lost 3 bases, and 11 bases lay between the germline ends. From germline, CDR1 is SGHTA and CDR2 FQGNSA. The CDR3 DNA follows: TGTGCCAGCAGCCTACAGGGTCGCTACGAGCAGTACTAC. It is translated as CASSLQGRYEQYY.

To note about this clonotype: One end of the junction fails to match germline, which may point to a read error. The V call is TRBV11-1, the J call TRBJ2-2; D may be TRBD2 (5 bases). Germline values: CDR1 SGHAT, CDR2 FQDESV (reference sequence). The CDR3 loop spans 14 amino acids. CDR3 nucleotides: TGTACCAGCAGACCGAGCCTAGACACCGGGGAGCTGCTTTTT. Its protein product is CTSRPSLDTGELLF.

CDR3 bases: TGTGCCAGCACCTTCGGACTAAGGGGGTTCTACGAGCAGTACTTC. It is translated as CASTFGLRGFYEQYF. This chain uses TRBV12-3 or TRBV12-4 with TRBJ2-7; either TRBD1 or TRBD2 may fit D (6 bases each). The V and J ends lost 7 bases and 3 bases respectively, with 19 bases between them. The CDR3 covers 15 residues.

Points on this clonotype: A junction end diverges from the germline sequence, so it may reflect a read error. The rearrangement uses TRBV4-1 and TRBJ2-7; D unclear. Germline V gene sequence: CDR1 MGHRA, CDR2 YSYEKL. The CDR3 is 13 amino acids. CDR3 loop: CAGSQVTGNEQYF. The DNA of the CDR3 is TGCGCCGGCAGCCAAGTAACGGGTAACGAGCAGTACTTC.

This clonotype was counted a single time. An end of the junction does not agree with germline; a read error may underlie this. The chain employs TRBV19 and TRBJ1-5; D call uncertain. The CDR3 covers 15 residues. The germline V gene encodes CDR1 LNHDA and CDR2 SQIVND (reference sequence). The CDR3 DNA reads TGTGCCAATAGTATAAACACGAATAGCAATCAGCCCCAGCATTTT. As protein: CANSINTNSNQPQHF.

Turning to this clonotype: A read error may produce the germline difference seen at one junction end. The CDR3 is CASSLPGLGYDEQFF. For the CDR3, the DNA is TGTGCCAGTAGCCTCCCGGGACTAGGGTACGATGAGCAGTTCTTC. The chain combines TRBV4-2 with TRBJ2-1; 8 positions match TRBD2. CDR1 is LGHNA and CDR2 is YNFKEQ in the germline V gene. The CDR3 totals 15 residues.

With respect to this clonotype: A much larger clone lies one base from this, so it may be a read error. The chain employs TRBV5-1 and TRBJ2-2; D possibly corresponds to TRBD2 (5 bases). The CDR3 is 13 amino acids. The germline V gene has CDR1 SGHRS and CDR2 YFSETQ. Here the CDR3 DNA reads TGCGCCAGCAGCTTTTGGGGTACCGGGGAGCGGTTTTTT. Translating it yields CASSFWGTGERFF.

Within the sample, this clonotype is medium-sized (0.01 to 0.1%). The chain carries TRBV5-6 and TRBJ1-2; D perhaps matches TRBD1 (6 bases). CDR1 is SGHDT and CDR2 is YYEEEE in the germline V gene. With 1 base removed from V and 2 bases from J, the gap between germline ends came to 9 bases. The CDR3 spans 14 residues. The CDR3 nucleotides read TGTGCCAGCAGCTTGTTCGGACAGAACTATGGCTACACCTTC. Its protein is CASSLFGQNYGYTF.

In this sample, this clonotype turned up a few times. This chain connects TRBV24-1 to TRBJ2-3; D is perhaps TRBD1 or TRBD2 (5 bases each). V lost 2 bases to trimming and J lost 2 bases, with 19 bases between them. Germline CDR1 reads KGHDR; CDR2 reads SFDVKD. This CDR3 has 18 residues. The CDR3 DNA reads as TGTGCCACCAGTGATTGGGGGACCACCTCAGCTTTCACAGATACGCAGTATTTT. Amino acid sequence: CATSDWGTTSAFTDTQYF.